The clone carrying this TCR beta chain occurred many times. Its antigen is unidentified. The CDR3 is 14 amino acids. Germline loops: CDR1 SGHRS, CDR2 YFSETQ. V lost 0 bases, J lost 6 bases, and 10 bases lay in between. The record originates from a study of T cells after yellow fever vaccination. Study-level points and caveats: Researchers cautioned that FACS-sorted repertoires could harbor abundant clonotypes contaminating from the bulk population.

The 5'RACE template-switching step produced TCR cDNA and added a universal primer site and UMIs. MiXCR, run by TCRdb on the 5' RACE reads, gives a single entry per CDR3 protein. Found here are a few hundred thousand distinct CDR3 sequences, 6.2% of them singletons; the top ten hold approximately 15%. Specimen: PBMCs, collected 5 days after the yellow fever booster vaccination. The clonotype was recovered from a man aged 25-45 years who received the YFV17D yellow fever vaccine. The rearrangement uses TRBV5-1 and TRBJ2-1; D gene uncertain. The CDR3 reads CASSLAGGVNEQFF. DNA of the CDR3: TGCGCCAGCAGCTTGGCCGGCGGTGTCAATGAGCAGTTCTTC.